This TCR beta chain comes out of a study of blood T cell repertoires in COVID-19. About the study: Sites across the United States, Italy and Spain contributed samples from acute and convalescent COVID-19. Sources were T cells, B-cell-depleted T cells, or PBMCs; the material itself was cDNA or gDNA.

In its sample, this clone was seen once. Original processing notes: Amplified reference gene primers provided the basis for estimating nucleated cell counts. Only in-frame clones appear in the TCRdb table, and some are missing; sequencing was by immunoSEQ multiplex PCR. V and J calls and clone size are those listed in that table; D and trimming were worked out from the DNA. The data show about 140,000 clones, with more than 85% seen just once and about 3.2% held by the top ten. The germline CDR1 and CDR2 sequences are MNHEY and SMNVEV (reference sequence). This CDR3 spans 13 amino acids. V was pared by 3 bases and J by 5 bases, with 3 bases of the junction left unmatched.

The V gene is TRBV27, the J gene TRBJ2-5; 7 nucleotides line up with TRBD1. Sequences were obtained from peripheral blood. The sequence was obtained from a man between 60 and 70 years old with active or convalescent COVID-19. The CDR3 sequence is CASSFGTAETQYF. In nucleotides, the CDR3 is TGTGCCAGCAGTTTCGGGACAGCCGAGACCCAGTACTTC.